This is a list of T cell receptor beta chains from one sample in a study of blood T cell repertoires in COVID-19. TCRdb keeps only in-frame clones here, not all; method: immunoSEQ multiplex PCR. In the table there are approximately 68,000 clones, more than 75% of which are singletons. The sequenced material came from peripheral blood. These receptors all stem from a woman aged 60-75 years with acute or convalescent COVID-19. The CDR3 runs from the conserved cysteine through the conserved F or W. The D gene is left open where the match is weak. The size field is filled for only some rows; it gives once, few, many or a size class.

d_call: TRBD1; v_call: TRBV5-1; j_call: TRBJ2-7; clone_size: .; cdr3_nt: TGCGCCAGTTCGGGGACAGGGGGTTACGAGCAGTACTTC; cdr3_aa: CASSGTGGYEQYF
d_call: TRBD2; v_call: TRBV9; j_call: TRBJ2-1; clone_size: .; cdr3_nt: TGTGCCAGCAGCGTAGGGTCGTGGCTAGCGGGCGGTGGGGAGCAGTTCTTC; cdr3_aa: CASSVGSWLAGGGEQFF
d_call: TRBD1; v_call: TRBV5-1; j_call: TRBJ1-1; clone_size: .; cdr3_nt: TGCGCCAGCAGCCCGGAAAAGGACAGGGGAGGACTGGTCGGTATAATGAACACTGAAGCTTTCTTT; cdr3_aa: CASSPEKDRGGLVGIMNTEAFF
d_call: .; v_call: TRBV29-1; j_call: TRBJ2-3; clone_size: .; cdr3_nt: TGCAGCGTTGTCCGGGGATACACAGATACGCAGTATTTT; cdr3_aa: CSVVRGYTDTQYF
d_call: .; v_call: TRBV5-1; j_call: TRBJ1-1; clone_size: few; cdr3_nt: TGCGCCAGCAGCCCGTACAACGTCGACACTGAAGCTTTCTTT; cdr3_aa: CASSPYNVDTEAFF
d_call: .; v_call: TRBV2; j_call: TRBJ2-2; clone_size: .; cdr3_nt: TGTGCCAGCAGTTACGAGACAGGCCCCACCGGGGAGCTGTTTTTT; cdr3_aa: CASSYETGPTGELFF
d_call: .; v_call: TRBV19; j_call: TRBJ1-1; clone_size: .; cdr3_nt: TGTGCCAGTAGTTCACAGGGAACGCAGAACACTGAAGCTTTCTTT; cdr3_aa: CASSSQGTQNTEAFF
d_call: .; v_call: TRBV5-1; j_call: TRBJ2-1; clone_size: .; cdr3_nt: TGCGCCAGCAGCTTGCGGGGAGATGAGCAGTTCTTC; cdr3_aa: CASSLRGDEQFF
d_call: .; v_call: TRBV2; j_call: TRBJ1-2; clone_size: .; cdr3_nt: TGTGCCAGTAGTGAAGGGGCAAAGCTCTATGGCTACACCTTC; cdr3_aa: CASSEGAKLYGYTF
d_call: .; v_call: TRBV11-2; j_call: TRBJ2-3; clone_size: many; cdr3_nt: TGTGCCAGCAGCTTTTATTCCAGGGCCACAGATACGCAGTATTTT; cdr3_aa: CASSFYSRATDTQYF
d_call: .; v_call: TRBV6-5; j_call: TRBJ2-7; clone_size: once; cdr3_nt: TGTGCCAGCAGCCTCTTTATGTCCTACGAGCAGTACTTC; cdr3_aa: CASSLFMSYEQYF
d_call: .; v_call: TRBV11-2; j_call: TRBJ1-6; clone_size: .; cdr3_nt: TGTGCCAGCAGCCAAGGGGTGGGCCGCATCTTCCACTTT; cdr3_aa: CASSQGVGRIFHF
d_call: .; v_call: TRBV11-1; j_call: TRBJ1-6; clone_size: few; cdr3_nt: TGTGCCAGCAGCCCGGACAGAAGGTTGAATTCACCCCTCCACTTT; cdr3_aa: CASSPDRRLNSPLHF
d_call: TRBD1; v_call: TRBV11-1; j_call: TRBJ1-4; clone_size: once; cdr3_nt: TGTGCCAGCAGCCAGCCTGGGACAGGGCATGAAAAACTGTTTTTT; cdr3_aa: CASSQPGTGHEKLFF
d_call: .; v_call: TRBV3-1/TRBV3-2; j_call: TRBJ1-4; clone_size: .; cdr3_nt: TGTGCCAGCAGCCAAGACCCTGGGGAGGAAAAACTGTTTTTT; cdr3_aa: CASSQDPGEEKLFF
d_call: .; v_call: TRBV30; j_call: TRBJ1-5; clone_size: .; cdr3_nt: TGTGCCTGGGAAAGCCGAGGTGTGAATTCAATTTGGCCCCAGCATTTT; cdr3_aa: CAWESRGVNSIWPQHF
d_call: TRBD2; v_call: TRBV9; j_call: TRBJ2-1; clone_size: .; cdr3_nt: TGTGCCAGCGGAATACCGGGACTAGCGGGGGCCGACGGCGATGAGCAGTTCTTC; cdr3_aa: CASGIPGLAGADGDEQFF
d_call: TRBD1; v_call: TRBV4-1; j_call: TRBJ1-2; clone_size: .; cdr3_nt: TGCGCCAGCAGCCAAGGACAGGGAGCTAACTATGGCTACACCTTC; cdr3_aa: CASSQGQGANYGYTF
d_call: TRBD1; v_call: TRBV2; j_call: TRBJ1-5; clone_size: .; cdr3_nt: TGTGCCAGCAGTCCCGACAGGGGAAATAGTCAGCCCCAGCATTTT; cdr3_aa: CASSPDRGNSQPQHF
d_call: .; v_call: TRBV24-1; j_call: TRBJ2-2; clone_size: .; cdr3_nt: TGTGCCACCAGTAAACAGGGCACCGGGGAGCTGTTTTTT; cdr3_aa: CATSKQGTGELFF
d_call: TRBD2; v_call: TRBV7-2; j_call: TRBJ2-7; clone_size: few; cdr3_nt: TGTGCCAGCAGCTGGAGGACTAGCGGGGGGGAAACCTACGAGCAGTACTTC; cdr3_aa: CASSWRTSGGETYEQYF
d_call: TRBD1; v_call: TRBV19; j_call: TRBJ1-1; clone_size: .; cdr3_nt: TGTGCCAGTAGGGAGGGACAGGGAAGGACTGAAGCTTTCTTT; cdr3_aa: CASREGQGRTEAFF
d_call: .; v_call: TRBV9; j_call: TRBJ2-1; clone_size: once; cdr3_nt: TGTGCCAGCAGCGGCGAGGGATTGGGGGGCAATGAGCAGTTCTTC; cdr3_aa: CASSGEGLGGNEQFF
d_call: .; v_call: TRBV5-1; j_call: TRBJ2-5; clone_size: .; cdr3_nt: TGCGCCAGCAGCCAAGCCCCAACTGGCCAAGAGACCCAGTACTTC; cdr3_aa: CASSQAPTGQETQYF
d_call: TRBD2; v_call: TRBV7-3; j_call: TRBJ2-2; clone_size: .; cdr3_nt: TGTGCCAGTAGAGGGAGGGCAGGAACCGGGGAGCTGTTTTTT; cdr3_aa: CASRGRAGTGELFF
d_call: TRBD1; v_call: TRBV9; j_call: TRBJ2-1; clone_size: .; cdr3_nt: TGTGCCAGCAACCGGGACAGCTCCTACAATGAGCAGTTCTTC; cdr3_aa: CASNRDSSYNEQFF
d_call: TRBD2; v_call: TRBV7-2; j_call: TRBJ2-3; clone_size: .; cdr3_nt: TGTGCCAGCAGCTTAAGGAGCGGGGGGCCCACAGATACGCAGTATTTT; cdr3_aa: CASSLRSGGPTDTQYF
d_call: TRBD1; v_call: TRBV5-4; j_call: TRBJ2-1; clone_size: .; cdr3_nt: TGTGCCAGCAGCTTGGCCCCGGACAGGGAGGTTGAGCAGTTCTTC; cdr3_aa: CASSLAPDREVEQFF
d_call: .; v_call: TRBV27; j_call: TRBJ2-5; clone_size: .; cdr3_nt: TGTGCCAGCAGTTTATCCCTCGAAGAGACCCAGTACTTC; cdr3_aa: CASSLSLEETQYF
d_call: .; v_call: TRBV7-2; j_call: TRBJ2-7; clone_size: once; cdr3_nt: TGTGCCAGCAGCCCCCCGGAGGGCGGATATCGTGAGCAGTACTTC; cdr3_aa: CASSPPEGGYREQYF
d_call: TRBD1; v_call: TRBV19; j_call: TRBJ2-7; clone_size: .; cdr3_nt: TGTGCCAGTAGTACCAGACAGGGCTACGAGCAGTACTTC; cdr3_aa: CASSTRQGYEQYF
d_call: .; v_call: TRBV4-1; j_call: TRBJ1-2; clone_size: .; cdr3_nt: TGCGCCAGCAGCCAAGAAACCCAGGGTCATGGCTACACCTTC; cdr3_aa: CASSQETQGHGYTF
d_call: TRBD1; v_call: TRBV7-6; j_call: TRBJ1-6; clone_size: .; cdr3_nt: TGTGCCAGCAGCCGACGACAGGGGAGGGATTCACCCCTCCACTTT; cdr3_aa: CASSRRQGRDSPLHF
d_call: TRBD1; v_call: TRBV7-2; j_call: TRBJ2-3; clone_size: once; cdr3_nt: TGTGCCAGCAGCTTAGCCTCTGCAGGGGGCGTAGATACGCAGTATTTT; cdr3_aa: CASSLASAGGVDTQYF
d_call: .; v_call: TRBV28; j_call: TRBJ1-2; clone_size: .; cdr3_nt: TGTGCCAGCACCCAACAGAGCGGCTACACCTTC; cdr3_aa: CASTQQSGYTF
d_call: .; v_call: TRBV5-1; j_call: TRBJ2-3; clone_size: .; cdr3_nt: TGCGCCAGCAGCTTCAGAACAGGCGACACAGATACGCAGTATTTT; cdr3_aa: CASSFRTGDTDTQYF
d_call: .; v_call: TRBV5-1; j_call: TRBJ2-2; clone_size: few; cdr3_nt: TGCGCCAGCAGCTGGGGAGACACTAACACCGGGGAGCTGTTTTTT; cdr3_aa: CASSWGDTNTGELFF
d_call: .; v_call: TRBV7-9; j_call: TRBJ1-5; clone_size: .; cdr3_nt: TGTGCCAGCAGCTTAAACGGGGAGGAACAGCCCCAGCATTTT; cdr3_aa: CASSLNGEEQPQHF
d_call: TRBD1; v_call: TRBV5-1; j_call: TRBJ2-7; clone_size: .; cdr3_nt: TGCGCCAGCGGACTGGGACAGAGCAGCTCCTACGAGCAGTACTTC; cdr3_aa: CASGLGQSSSYEQYF
d_call: .; v_call: TRBV7-2; j_call: TRBJ1-1; clone_size: once; cdr3_nt: TGTGCCAGCAGCCCGCGGATGGCACCCGGGGTCACTGAAGCTTTCTTT; cdr3_aa: CASSPRMAPGVTEAFF
d_call: TRBD2; v_call: TRBV27; j_call: TRBJ2-1; clone_size: once; cdr3_nt: TGTGCCAGCTCGGGACTAGCGGGGGTGAATGAGCAGTTCTTC; cdr3_aa: CASSGLAGVNEQFF
d_call: TRBD2; v_call: TRBV4-2; j_call: TRBJ2-5; clone_size: .; cdr3_nt: TGTGCCAGCAGCCAAGACGCGGGGGGAAGAGAGACCCAGTACTTC; cdr3_aa: CASSQDAGGRETQYF
d_call: .; v_call: TRBV5-1; j_call: TRBJ2-3; clone_size: once; cdr3_nt: TGCGCCAGCAGCTTGAAAAGGGGTGACACAGATACGCAGTATTTT; cdr3_aa: CASSLKRGDTDTQYF
d_call: .; v_call: TRBV3-1/TRBV3-2; j_call: TRBJ1-2; clone_size: .; cdr3_nt: TGTGCCAGCAGCAAAGAGGGCACCAACATTGGCTACACCTTC; cdr3_aa: CASSKEGTNIGYTF
d_call: TRBD2; v_call: TRBV6-5; j_call: TRBJ2-7; clone_size: .; cdr3_nt: TGTGCCAGCAGTTACTCGGCAGCGGGGTCCTACGAGCAGTACTTC; cdr3_aa: CASSYSAAGSYEQYF
d_call: .; v_call: TRBV3-1/TRBV3-2; j_call: TRBJ1-3; clone_size: .; cdr3_nt: TGTGCCAGCAGCCCCGGGACACACGGAAACACCATATATTTT; cdr3_aa: CASSPGTHGNTIYF
d_call: TRBD1; v_call: TRBV5-1; j_call: TRBJ2-1; clone_size: .; cdr3_nt: TGCGCCAGCAGCTATACGGGACAGGGCTACAATGAGCAGTTCTTC; cdr3_aa: CASSYTGQGYNEQFF
d_call: .; v_call: TRBV14; j_call: TRBJ1-6; clone_size: .; cdr3_nt: TGTGCCAGCAGCCAAGGGCGAGCAGGAATCTCACCCCTCCACTTT; cdr3_aa: CASSQGRAGISPLHF
d_call: TRBD1; v_call: TRBV11-2; j_call: TRBJ2-3; clone_size: .; cdr3_nt: TGTGCCAGCAGCTTAGGATCAGGGGGCCGGGCAGATACGCAGTATTTT; cdr3_aa: CASSLGSGGRADTQYF
d_call: .; v_call: TRBV6-5; j_call: TRBJ1-1; clone_size: .; cdr3_nt: TGTGCCAGCAGGGTCACCTCGGACACTGAAGCTTTCTTT; cdr3_aa: CASRVTSDTEAFF